Each of the 30 T cell receptor beta chains below was sequenced from the same sample in a study of shared clonotypes between healthy human individuals. Naive CD8 cells comprised CD45RO-negative, CCR7-positively selected cells, excluding terminally differentiated effector memory CD45RA+ cells. Here immunoSEQ multiplex PCR was the method, and the copy in TCRdb shows in-frame clones only, minus some. The data contain some 2 million clones, about 95% of them singletons. Specimen: naive CD8+ T cells sorted from blood. These receptors were obtained from a man aged 18 to 29 in good health.

V usage is TRBV5-4 and J usage is TRBJ1-2; possibly TRBD1 for D (5 bases). The CDR3 runs to 11 residues. CDR1 and CDR2 from the germline V gene are SGHNT and YYREEE (reference sequence). V was trimmed by 2 bases and J by 13 bases, leaving 12 bases between them. In nucleotides, the CDR3 is TGTGCCAGCAGCTTATTCGAACAGGCCACCTTC. This codes for CASSLFEQATF.

The V gene is TRBV5-6, the J gene TRBJ2-2; TRBD1 is a possible D gene (6 bases). The CDR3 is 16 amino acids. V gave up 2 bases and J gave up 4 bases, with 15 bases separating them. From germline, CDR1 is SGHDT and CDR2 YYEEEE. Written as DNA, the CDR3 is TGTGCCAGCAGCTTAGGAGTGGGACACAGCACCGGGGAGCTGTTTTTT. It yields the protein CASSLGVGHSTGELFF.

In this sample, this clone turned up once. This CDR3 is CASSEAEYSNQPQHF. The CDR3 region has the DNA TGTGCCAGTAGTGAGGCAGAGTATAGCAATCAGCCCCAGCATTTT. This rearrangement joins TRBV19 to TRBJ1-5; D call uncertain. Germline CDR1 is LNHDA and CDR2 is SQIVND (reference sequence). CDR3 length: 15 residues. Trimming cost V 5 bases and J 0 bases, with 11 bases left between them.

The V gene is TRBV19, the J gene TRBJ2-2, with D unresolved. The CDR3 length is 16 residues. V was cut by 5 bases and J by 0 bases, with 13 bases left in between. Germline lookup yields CDR1 LNHDA and CDR2 SQIVND (reference sequence). The CDR3 is CASSDWGIANTGELFF. The DNA of the CDR3 is TGTGCCAGTAGTGACTGGGGAATCGCGAACACCGGGGAGCTGTTTTTT. Looking up the rest from reference TRBV19 and TRBJ2-2 gives the full variable domain: DGGITQSPKYLFRKEGQNVTLSCEQNLNHDAMYWYRQDPGQGLRLIYYSQIVNDFQKGDIAEGYSVSREKKESFPLTVTSAQKNPTAFYLCASSDWGIANTGELFFGEGSRLTVL.

As to this clone: Other nucleotide sequences in the sample specify the same CDR3. The rearrangement uses TRBV7-9 and TRBJ2-5; D gene ambiguous. Trimming left V 3 bases short and J 3 bases short, with 5 bases between. The CDR3 has 12 amino acids. Germline CDR1 is SEHNR and CDR2 is FQNEAQ (reference sequence). CDR3: CASSFSEETQYF. CDR3 coding DNA: TGTGCCAGCAGCTTCTCCGAAGAGACCCAGTACTTC.

The sample holds a few counts of this clone. J is TRBJ1-1 and V is TRBV9, with a weak D call TRBD1 (5 bases). Per the germline V gene, CDR1 is SGDLS and CDR2 is YYNGEE. There are 12 residues in the CDR3. V gave up 7 bases and J gave up 5 bases, with 12 bases separating them. The DNA for the CDR3 is TGTGCCAGCGCAGGGATGACAACTGAAGCTTTCTTT. Its protein is CASAGMTTEAFF.

The chain recombines TRBV10-3 with TRBJ1-1; 8 bases are a match to TRBD1. The CDR3 length is 14 residues. Germline trimming cut 2 bases from V and 6 bases from J; bases unmatched to any gene: 5. The germline gives CDR1 ENHRY, CDR2 SYGVKD. CDR3 region: CAISEPGRGPEAFF. CDR3 coding DNA: TGTGCCATCAGTGAGCCGGGCAGGGGGCCTGAAGCTTTCTTT.

The rearrangement joins TRBV6-6 to TRBJ2-1; D unresolved. V lost 6 bases, J lost 0 bases, and 15 bases lay in between. The CDR3 contains 16 residues. CDR1 and CDR2 (germline): MNHNY, SVGAGI (reference sequence). CDR3 sequence (DNA): TGTGCCAGCAGAGGCTCTACAGTTAACTCCTACAATGAGCAGTTCTTC. It yields the protein CASRGSTVNSYNEQFF.

This rearrangement joins TRBV5-4 to TRBJ1-1; no reliable D call. Trimming pared 4 bases from V and 2 bases from J, leaving 21 bases between. There are 17 residues in the CDR3. Per germline, CDR1 SGHNT and CDR2 YYREEE (reference sequence). CDR3 nucleotide sequence: TGTGCCAGCAGCCCCTTGGGGTGGGCAGCCGAAAACACTGAAGCTTTCTTT. Amino acids: CASSPLGWAAENTEAFF.

The V and J genes are TRBV19 and TRBJ1-1, with D perhaps matching TRBD1 (6 bases). From germline, CDR1 is LNHDA and CDR2 SQIVND (reference sequence). The CDR3 consists of 13 residues. Trimming removed 8 bases from V and 8 bases from J, with 18 bases in between. CDR3 sequence (DNA): TGTGCCAGTTCCACTACCGGGACAACCGAAGCTTTCTTT. It codes for CASSTTGTTEAFF.

To note about this clone: The same CDR3 arises from other DNA sequences in this sample as well. CDR3 residues: CASSVGTGDYGYTF. The CDR3 DNA follows: TGTGCCAGCAGCGTCGGGACAGGGGACTATGGCTACACCTTC. The chain has TRBV9 and TRBJ1-2; 10 bases map to TRBD1. This CDR3 comprises 14 residues. With V trimmed by 2 bases and J by 3 bases, 1 base remained unmatched. Germline values: CDR1 SGDLS, CDR2 YYNGEE. Together with reference TRBV9 and TRBJ1-2, the CDR3 gives the full variable domain: DSGVTQTPKHLITATGQRVTLRCSPRSGDLSVYWYQQSLDQGLQFLIQYYNGEERAKGNILERFSAQQFPDLHSELNLSSLELGDSALYFCASSVGTGDYGYTFGSGTRLTVV.

On this clone itself: Other DNA sequences of this sample code for an identical CDR3. The genes are TRBV6-6 and TRBJ2-1; D uncertain. CDR3 length equals 12 residues. V dropped 4 bases and J dropped 4 bases, with 5 bases sitting between them. The germline gives CDR1 MNHNY, CDR2 SVGAGI (reference sequence). CDR3 sequence: CASSLGYNEQFF. The CDR3 DNA reads TGTGCCAGCAGTTTAGGATACAATGAGCAGTTCTTC.

This chain connects TRBV4-1 to TRBJ2-2, with D perhaps TRBD1 (6 bases). Germline V gene sequence: CDR1 MGHRA, CDR2 YSYEKL. This CDR3 contains 15 residues. V was trimmed by 2 bases and J by 6 bases, leaving 13 bases between them. CDR3: CASSQLQGRAGELFF. The CDR3 DNA is TGCGCCAGCAGCCAACTACAGGGAAGGGCCGGGGAGCTGTTTTTT.

The V call is TRBV19, the J call TRBJ2-7; no definite D call. Germline lookup yields CDR1 LNHDA and CDR2 SQIVND (reference sequence). V shed 6 bases and J shed 2 bases, with 20 bases lying between them. The CDR3 consists of 16 residues. This chain's CDR3 is CASSPPSSAAPYEQYF. The CDR3 DNA reads as TGTGCCAGTAGCCCTCCCAGCAGTGCAGCCCCCTACGAGCAGTACTTC.

A word on this clone: The sample holds other DNA sequences that translate to the same CDR3. The V call is TRBV27, the J call TRBJ1-2, with D tentatively TRBD1 (6 bases). V was cut by 3 bases and J by 4 bases, with 9 bases left in between. Germline V gene data show CDR1 as MNHEY and CDR2 as SMNVEV (reference sequence). The CDR3 contains 13 residues. The CDR3 bases are TGTGCCAGCAGTTTGGGGGGCAGCTATGGCTACACCTTC. This codes for CASSLGGSYGYTF.

Points on this clone: Other nucleotide sequences from this sample produce the same CDR3. This rearrangement joins TRBV5-4 to TRBJ2-7; no definite D call. The CDR3 loop spans 14 amino acids. Trimming stripped 0 bases from V and 0 bases from J, with 7 bases between. CDR1 and CDR2 (germline): SGHNT, YYREEE (reference sequence). The CDR3 DNA is TGTGCCAGCAGCTTGGCCCCGAGCTCCTACGAGCAGTACTTC. This gives the protein CASSLAPSSYEQYF.

Comments on this clone: The same CDR3 arises from other DNA sequences in this sample as well. J is TRBJ2-7 and V is TRBV19; 11 bases are shared with TRBD2. This CDR3 has 15 amino acids. The V gene end was trimmed by 3 bases and the J gene end by 2 bases; junction bases not matched to a gene: 3. Germline lookup yields CDR1 LNHDA and CDR2 SQIVND (reference sequence). Written as DNA, the CDR3 is TGTGCCAGTAGTATGGGGACTAGCGGAACCTACGAGCAGTACTTC. Translated, it gives CASSMGTSGTYEQYF.

The V and J genes are TRBV29-1 and TRBJ2-1; the match to TRBD1 covers 7 bases. Germline V gene data show CDR1 as SQVTM and CDR2 as ANQGSEA. CDR3 length: 12 residues. V shed 7 bases, J shed 9 bases, and the junction held 9 bases outside the gene matches. CDR3 sequence (DNA): TGCAGCGGTATACAGGGGAACGGTGAGCAGTTCTTC. Residues: CSGIQGNGEQFF.

The V and J genes are TRBV7-9 and TRBJ1-2; D is perhaps TRBD1 (5 bases). The CDR3 covers 13 residues. Trimming removed 6 bases at V and 2 bases at J, with 10 bases between. Germline V gives CDR1 SEHNR, CDR2 FQNEAQ (reference sequence). The CDR3 DNA reads as TGTGCCAGCAGACACGACAGAAACTATGGCTACACCTTC. Its protein is CASRHDRNYGYTF.

This chain uses TRBV27 with TRBJ2-7; tentative D call: TRBD1 (5 bases). The CDR3 is 17 residues long. The germline V gene has CDR1 MNHEY and CDR2 SMNVEV (reference sequence). The ends were cut back, 2 bases at V and 2 bases at J, with 19 bases in the middle. The CDR3, as DNA: TGTGCCAGCAGTTTAACCCCCGCGCACAGGTACCCCTACGAGCAGTACTTC. Its protein product is CASSLTPAHRYPYEQYF.

This chain links TRBV2 with TRBJ2-5; D not resolved. Germline-derived CDR1 and CDR2 are SNHLY and FYNNEI. The CDR3 is made up of 12 amino acids. Trimming pared 2 bases from V and 5 bases from J, leaving 6 bases between. CDR3 DNA: TGTGCCAGCAGTGAAAGCACCGAGACCCAGTACTTC. Translated: CASSESTETQYF.

The chain employs TRBV13 and TRBJ2-3; 9 bases agree with TRBD2. The length of the CDR3 is 15 residues. V gave up 5 bases and J gave up 2 bases; unmatched junction bases: 5. CDR1 PRHDT and CDR2 FYEKMQ come from the germline V gene (reference sequence). CDR3 sequence reads: CASSKTSGNTDTQYF. CDR3 nucleotide sequence: TGTGCCAGCAGCAAGACTAGCGGCAACACAGATACGCAGTATTTT.

The V gene is TRBV7-9, the J gene TRBJ2-7, with a weak D call TRBD2 (5 bases). V shed 1 base and J shed 3 bases, with 16 bases lying between them. The CDR3 contains 16 residues. Germline lookup yields CDR1 SEHNR and CDR2 FQNEAQ (reference sequence). Here the CDR3 reads CASSLGRQGSIYEQYF. The CDR3 region has the DNA TGTGCCAGCAGCTTAGGTCGTCAAGGGAGCATCTACGAGCAGTACTTC.

The chain carries TRBV6-5 and TRBJ2-5, with 7 bases aligning to TRBD2. This CDR3 is built from 15 residues. V shed 5 bases, J shed 2 bases, and the junction held 8 bases outside the gene matches. The germline V gene has CDR1 MNHEY and CDR2 SVGAGI. CDR3 bases: TGTGCCAGCAGTCCGACTCGGCGGGGGCAAGAGACCCAGTACTTC. Encoded protein: CASSPTRRGQETQYF.

As concerns this clone: This same CDR3 is encoded by further DNA sequences in the sample. CDR3 sequence (DNA): TGTGCCAGCAGTTCGGACAGAAACAATGAGCAGTTCTTC. It codes for CASSSDRNNEQFF. The genes are TRBV28 and TRBJ2-1; a possible D gene is TRBD1 (6 bases). CDR1 and CDR2 (germline): MDHEN, SYDVKM. Trimming took off 4 bases at V and 5 bases at J, with 9 bases between the two ends. There are 13 residues in the CDR3.

V usage is TRBV13 and J usage is TRBJ2-3; 7 nucleotides align to TRBD1. Germline V CDR1 and CDR2: PRHDT, FYEKMQ (reference sequence). Germline trimming cut 6 bases from V and 0 bases from J; bases unmatched to any gene: 3. The CDR3 has 14 amino acids. The chain's CDR3 is CASRDRTSTDTQYF. CDR3 DNA: TGTGCCAGCAGGGACAGGACTAGCACAGATACGCAGTATTTT.

The genes are TRBV7-6 and TRBJ2-7; 9 nucleotides match TRBD1. The CDR3 has 16 amino acids. Germline assignment: CDR1 SGHVS and CDR2 FNYEAQ. V was clipped by 5 bases and J by 0 bases; unmatched bases: 8. CDR3 residues: CASSPGQGSPSYEQYF. CDR3 sequence (DNA): TGTGCCAGCAGCCCGGGACAGGGATCCCCCTCCTACGAGCAGTACTTC.

The V and J genes are TRBV30 and TRBJ1-2, with D uncertain. CDR1 and CDR2 from the germline V gene are GTSNPN and SVGIG (reference sequence). Trimming left V 0 bases short and J 2 bases short, with 25 bases between. The CDR3 runs to 19 residues. The CDR3 bases are TGTGCCTGGAGTGTACTACTTTCTTTCGGACCGGCGGGGAACTATGGCTACACCTTC. Amino acids: CAWSVLLSFGPAGNYGYTF.

V usage is TRBV27 and J usage is TRBJ2-1; TRBD2 agrees at 8 bases. V lost 3 bases to trimming and J lost 6 bases; unmatched junction nucleotides: 4. The CDR3 contains 14 residues. CDR1 and CDR2 from the germline V gene are MNHEY and SMNVEV (reference sequence). The CDR3 DNA sequence: TGTGCCAGCAGTTTCGGGGGGGCTCTCAATGAGCAGTTCTTC. This translates into CASSFGGALNEQFF.

The chain uses TRBV28 and TRBJ1-5; D gene uncertain. The V and J ends lost 1 base and 1 base respectively, with 5 bases between them. Germline V gene lookup returns CDR1 MDHEN and CDR2 SYDVKM. The CDR3 contains 14 residues. The CDR3 DNA is TGTGCCAGCAGTTTATTTCTCAGCAATCAGCCCCAGCATTTT. Translating it yields CASSLFLSNQPQHF. The full variable domain, rest sourced from reference TRBV28 and TRBJ1-5, is DVKVTQSSRYLVKRTGEKVFLECVQDMDHENMFWYRQDPGLGLRLIYFSYDVKMKEKGDIPEGYSVSREKKERFSLILESASTNQTSMYLCASSLFLSNQPQHFGDGTRLSIL.